This T cell receptor beta chain was identified during a study of blood T cell repertoires in COVID-19. Study overall: PBMCs, B-cell-depleted T cells, or T cells provided the cDNA or gDNA that made up the material.

Looked up from germline, CDR1 is WSHSY and CDR2 is SAAADI. V lost 8 bases to trimming and J lost 5 bases, with 13 bases between them. CDR3 length: 14 residues. The table came from immunoSEQ multiplex PCR; TCRdb's copy has only in-frame clones and leaves some out. The sample includes about 280,000 clones, over 85% seen only once; the top ten take 11%. This sequence was found in a woman under 40 with COVID-19, enrolled during active disease. Sequencing input: peripheral blood. The chain carries TRBV10-2 and TRBJ1-6; unclear D gene. DNA of the CDR3: TGCGCCAGCGCGGTCGACGGAGATAATTCACCCCTCCACTTT. This sequence encodes CASAVDGDNSPLHF.